These 22 T cell receptor beta chains were all obtained from the same sample, sequenced in a study of neurological immune-mediated disorders. Time point in this sample: longitudinal time-point 1 (baseline). TCRdb ran MiXCR on the 5' RACE reads and lists one entry per CDR3 protein. The sample includes around 60,000 distinct CDR3 sequences, approximately 11% of them seen just once. The source material was PBMCs. The receptors originated from a male donor with HTLV-1-associated myelopathy (HAM/TSP).

The chain combines TRBV5-1 with TRBJ1-4; TRBD1 is a possible D gene (5 bases). CDR1 is SGHRS, CDR2 YFSETQ, per germline. The CDR3 totals 14 residues. Deletions cut 3 bases from V and 7 bases from J, with 13 bases between. The CDR3 region has the DNA TGCGCCAGCAGCTCAGAGGGGATCGGTGAAAAACTGTTTTTT. It specifies CASSSEGIGEKLFF.

In this sample, this clonotype turned up many times. The CDR3 coding sequence is TGTGCCAGCAGCTGGGGTAGCGCAGATACGCAGTATTTT. Protein sequence: CASSWGSADTQYF. The V call is TRBV5-6, the J call TRBJ2-3, with D maybe TRBD2 (5 bases). V was cut by 3 bases and J by 4 bases, with 9 bases left in between. The CDR3 is 13 amino acids. In germline, CDR1 is SGHDT, CDR2 YYEEEE.

This clonotype was seen repeatedly, ten times or more. The gene calls are TRBV6-2 or TRBV6-3 and TRBJ1-1; D is undetermined. V was trimmed by 6 bases and J by 1 base, leaving 9 bases between them. The germline CDR1 and CDR2 sequences are MNHEY and SVGEGT. The CDR3 consists of 13 residues. The CDR3 region has the DNA TGTGCCAGCAGGAGGGAGGGGAACACTGAAGCTTTCTTT. Encoded protein: CASRREGNTEAFF.

As to this clonotype: It may be a read error: a sequence one base away is much more abundant. The rearrangement joins TRBV11-3 to TRBJ2-5; D unresolved. Germline CDR1 SGHNT, CDR2 YENEEA. The CDR3 is 17 residues long. The V and J ends lost 6 bases and 5 bases respectively, with 25 bases between them. CDR3 residues: CASSIPVLATRWETQYF. In nucleotides, the CDR3 is TGTGCCAGCAGTATCCCCGTTCTGGCTACCAGATGGGAGACCCAGTACTTC.

This clonotype came up many times. CDR3 protein: CASSYKRGVNEQYF. CDR3 DNA: TGTGCCAGCAGTTACAAGCGGGGGGTTAACGAGCAGTACTTC. The chain uses TRBV6-2 or TRBV6-3 and TRBJ2-7; 9 positions agree with TRBD2. Per germline, CDR1 MNHEY and CDR2 SVGEGT. Trimming removed 2 bases from V and 5 bases from J; junction bases left unmatched: 4. The CDR3 contains 14 residues.

This clonotype came up many times. The chain employs TRBV29-1 and TRBJ1-2, with 7 bases matching TRBD1. Looked up from germline, CDR1 is SQVTM and CDR2 is ANQGSEA. V lost 7 bases, J lost 3 bases, and 2 bases stayed unmatched. This CDR3 has 11 amino acids. The CDR3 reads CSAGQYYGYTF. The CDR3 DNA follows: TGCAGCGCGGGACAGTACTATGGCTACACCTTC.

This clonotype appeared many times. This chain links TRBV12-3 or TRBV12-4 with TRBJ2-7; 13 bases are shared with TRBD2. The CDR3 covers 15 residues. J lost 12 bases, V lost 4 bases, and 12 bases had no gene match. The CDR3 spells CASSSEGLAGAGRYF. CDR3 sequence (DNA): TGTGCCAGCAGTTCGGAAGGACTAGCGGGGGCCGGGCGGTACTTC.

This clonotype was seen at least ten times. The rearrangement joins TRBV5-1 to TRBJ2-7; tentatively, D is TRBD1 (5 bases). The CDR3 extends over 14 amino acids. Looked up from germline, CDR1 is SGHRS and CDR2 is YFSETQ. The V end was cut by 2 bases, the J end by 0 bases, with 9 bases between. CDR3 region: CASSFGRDSYEQYF. The CDR3, as DNA: TGCGCCAGCAGCTTTGGCAGGGACTCCTACGAGCAGTACTTC.

This clonotype was observed at least ten times. The V and J genes are TRBV7-9 and TRBJ1-5; tentative D call: TRBD1 (6 bases). Germline V lookup: CDR1 SEHNR, CDR2 FQNEAQ (reference sequence). This CDR3 is built from 16 residues. V was shortened by 7 bases and J by 3 bases, with 19 bases between the two germline ends. As DNA, the CDR3 is TGTGCCAGCACCATATCCGCAGGGGTGGTCAATCAGCCCCAGCATTTT. Residues: CASTISAGVVNQPQHF.

The sample holds many counts of this clonotype. The rearrangement links TRBV7-2 to TRBJ2-5; D is uncertain. This CDR3 has 14 residues. V lost 0 bases and J 2 bases, leaving 7 bases between the germline ends. Germline V gene data show CDR1 as SGHTA and CDR2 as FQGNSA. The CDR3 loop reads CASSLARLQETQYF. CDR3 coding DNA: TGTGCCAGCAGCTTAGCGCGACTGCAAGAGACCCAGTACTTC.

This clonotype was observed many times. This CDR3 is CASSLRGVHGYTF. Here the CDR3 DNA reads TGTGCCAGCAGTTTACGGGGAGTGCATGGCTACACCTTC. This chain joins TRBV28 and TRBJ1-2; D is unclear. This CDR3 spans 13 amino acids. CDR1 is MDHEN and CDR2 is SYDVKM in the germline V gene. Trimming removed 2 bases from V and 6 bases from J, with 10 bases in between.

The V gene is TRBV27, the J gene TRBJ1-5; 7 bases map to TRBD1. This CDR3 region has 13 residues. After removal of 6 bases from V and 10 bases from J, the junction contained 9 bases not matched to a gene. CDR1 is MNHEY, CDR2 SMNVEV, per germline (reference sequence). The chain's CDR3 is CASRGQNIHPQHF. DNA of the CDR3: TGTGCCAGCAGGGGACAGAACATTCATCCCCAGCATTTT.

This clonotype was seen repeatedly, ten times or more. V gene TRBV20-1 combines with J gene TRBJ1-4; 7 bases are shared with TRBD1. Trimming removed 5 bases from V and 7 bases from J; junction bases left unmatched: 7. This CDR3 contains 13 residues. Germline CDR1 reads DFQATT; CDR2 reads SNEGSKA (reference sequence). DNA for the CDR3: TGCAGTGCTCCCGGGACAGCGACTGAAAAACTGTTTTTT. Translated, it gives CSAPGTATEKLFF.

In this sample, this clonotype turned up many times. The chain employs TRBV20-1 and TRBJ2-5; unclear D gene. V was trimmed by 6 bases and J by 1 base, leaving 12 bases between them. CDR3 length: 13 residues. In germline, CDR1 is DFQATT, CDR2 SNEGSKA (reference sequence). CDR3 in amino acids: CSASDLLQETQYF. CDR3 nucleotide sequence: TGCAGTGCGAGCGACCTACTCCAAGAGACCCAGTACTTC.

The table lists this clonotype with many counts. This rearrangement joins TRBV4-3 to TRBJ2-2, with 11 bases matching TRBD2. This CDR3 is 21 amino acids long. Trimming removed 0 bases from V and 4 bases from J; junction bases left unmatched: 16. The germline V gene encodes CDR1 LGHNA and CDR2 YSLEER. The CDR3 here is CASSQDISEASGGPGTGELFF. In DNA form, the CDR3 reads TGCGCCAGCAGCCAAGATATAAGCGAGGCTAGCGGGGGGCCGGGCACCGGGGAGCTGTTTTTT.

This clonotype has a count of ten or more. The V call is TRBV20-1, the J call TRBJ1-4; perhaps TRBD1 as D (5 bases). This CDR3 is 12 amino acids long. V was shortened by 6 bases and J by 3 bases, with 8 bases between the two germline ends. Germline CDR1 and CDR2: DFQATT and SNEGSKA (reference sequence). The CDR3 bases are TGCAGTGCCCCGACAGCTAATGAAAAACTGTTTTTT. This gives the protein CSAPTANEKLFF.

This clonotype was detected ten times or more. One end of the junction is discordant with germline, which a read error may explain. The rearrangement joins TRBV7-9 to TRBJ1-5; D is perhaps TRBD1 (5 bases). The CDR3 runs 15 residues. CDR1 and CDR2 from the germline V gene are SEHNR and FQNEAQ (reference sequence). The CDR3 DNA reads as TGTGCCAGCAGCTCCCCCAGGGATGGCAACCAGCCCCAGCATTTT. This translates into CASSSPRDGNQPQHF.

This clonotype occurred many times. This chain connects TRBV12-3 or TRBV12-4 to TRBJ1-5; 11 bases match TRBD1. This CDR3 comprises 16 residues. The V and J ends lost 4 bases and 5 bases, in that order; junction bases with no gene match: 7. This CDR3 reads CASSSRDRGIDQPQHF. The CDR3 coding sequence is TGTGCCAGCAGTTCCCGGGACAGGGGGATCGATCAGCCCCAGCATTTT.

This clonotype was picked up many times. This chain uses TRBV10-3 with TRBJ2-7; a possible D gene is TRBD2 (5 bases). V lost 0 bases, J lost 3 bases, and 9 bases lay in between. The CDR3 is 14 amino acids. Germline-derived CDR1 and CDR2 are ENHRY and SYGVKD. The CDR3 here is CAISESSRDYEQYF. CDR3 sequence (DNA): TGTGCCATCAGTGAGTCATCACGGGACTACGAGCAGTACTTC.

This clonotype was recorded at least ten times. The chain uses TRBV18 and TRBJ2-1; TRBD1 is a possible D gene (5 bases). The CDR3 has 14 residues. The V end was cut by 2 bases, the J end by 5 bases, with 10 bases between. The germline CDR1 and CDR2 sequences are KGHSH and LQKENI. The chain's CDR3 is CASSPSPGNNEQFF. The DNA of the CDR3 is TGTGCCAGCTCACCAAGCCCAGGGAACAATGAGCAGTTCTTC.

This clonotype has ten or more counts. The chain uses TRBV6-2 or TRBV6-3 and TRBJ2-3; 9 bases map to TRBD2. This CDR3 has 15 residues. J was trimmed by 3 bases and V by 2 bases; bases with no gene match: 3. In germline, CDR1 is MNHEY, CDR2 SVGEGT. The DNA of the CDR3 is TGTGCCAGCAGTTACGGCCTAGCGGGGACAGATACGCAGTATTTT. It specifies CASSYGLAGTDTQYF.

Many counts were recorded for this clonotype. The chain joins TRBV7-2 to TRBJ2-7; 9 positions agree with TRBD1. V dropped 5 bases and J dropped 4; count of bases not matched to a gene: 12. The CDR3 has 16 amino acids. The germline V gene has CDR1 SGHTA and CDR2 FQGNSA. The CDR3 sequence is CASSLIGTGTPYEQYF. The CDR3 DNA follows: TGTGCCAGCAGCCTAATAGGGACAGGGACGCCTTACGAGCAGTACTTC.